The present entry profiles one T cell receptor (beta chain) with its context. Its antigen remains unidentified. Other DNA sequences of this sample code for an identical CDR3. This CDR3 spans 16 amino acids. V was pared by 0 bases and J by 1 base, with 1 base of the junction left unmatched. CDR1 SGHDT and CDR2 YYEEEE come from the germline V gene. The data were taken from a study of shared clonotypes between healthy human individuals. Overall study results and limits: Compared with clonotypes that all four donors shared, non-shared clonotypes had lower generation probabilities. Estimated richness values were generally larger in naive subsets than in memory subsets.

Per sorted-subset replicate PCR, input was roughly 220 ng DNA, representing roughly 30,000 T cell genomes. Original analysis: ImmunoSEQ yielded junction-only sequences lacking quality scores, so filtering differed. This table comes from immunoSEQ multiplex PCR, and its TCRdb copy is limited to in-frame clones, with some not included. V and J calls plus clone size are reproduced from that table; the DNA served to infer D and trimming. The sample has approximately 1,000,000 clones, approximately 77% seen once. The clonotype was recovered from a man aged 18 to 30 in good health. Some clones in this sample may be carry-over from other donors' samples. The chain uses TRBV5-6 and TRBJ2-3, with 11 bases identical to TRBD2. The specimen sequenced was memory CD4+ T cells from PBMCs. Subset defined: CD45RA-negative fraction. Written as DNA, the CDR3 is TGTGCCAGCAGCTTGGGACTAGCGGGACGCACAGATACGCAGTATTTT. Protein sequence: CASSLGLAGRTDTQYF.